The 12 T cell receptor beta chains presented below share a single source sample, sequenced in a study of a mutant IDH1 vaccine in newly diagnosed glioma. TCRdb's table, derived via immunoSEQ multiplex PCR, lists solely in-frame clones and lacks some. The sample lists around 88,000 clones; roughly 78% were seen once. Indicated time point: baseline, week 1 (first vaccination visit). As for treatment: pre-vaccination baseline after standard-of-care therapy. This specimen consisted of PBMCs, obtained from a glioma patient treated with radiotherapy, temozolomide or both. These receptors were obtained from a man aged 35-49 years with glioma.

This chain links TRBV2 with TRBJ2-3; 9 bases line up with TRBD1. This CDR3 has 17 amino acids. Germline CDR1 and CDR2: SNHLY and FYNNEI. V was clipped by 5 bases and J by 0 bases; unmatched bases: 9. DNA for the CDR3: TGTGCCAGCAGTCCGGGACAGGGAACCCCTAGCACAGATACGCAGTATTTT. Translated, it gives CASSPGQGTPSTDTQYF.

This chain uses TRBV4-3 with TRBJ2-7; D is perhaps TRBD1 (6 bases). CDR1 and CDR2 from the germline V gene are LGHNA and YSLEER. Between the trimmed V and J ends, which lost 1 base and 3 bases, there was a span of 16 bases. The CDR3 runs to 16 residues. In DNA, the CDR3 is TGCGCCAGCAGCCAAGGTGTGGTTACAGGGAACTACGAGCAGTACTTC. Protein: CASSQGVVTGNYEQYF.

The rearrangement uses TRBV11-2 and TRBJ2-3, with D perhaps TRBD2 (6 bases). This CDR3 is 17 amino acids long. Germline V lookup: CDR1 SGHAT, CDR2 FQNNGV. V was clipped by 1 base and J by 6 bases, with 20 bases between them. Written as DNA, the CDR3 is TGTGCCAGCAGCTTAGGTCGGACCGGGAGTGTTACGGATACGCAGTATTTT. The encoded protein is CASSLGRTGSVTDTQYF.

This chain joins TRBV20-1 and TRBJ1-5; D call uncertain. The germline gives CDR1 DFQATT, CDR2 SNEGSKA (reference sequence). CDR3 length equals 11 residues. V shed 5 bases and J shed 6 bases, with 8 bases lying between them. The CDR3 DNA follows: TGCAGTGCTTCGGACGGTCAGCCCCAGCATTTT. This gives the protein CSASDGQPQHF.

The gene calls are TRBV10-3 and TRBJ2-7; D possibly corresponds to TRBD2 (5 bases). Germline-derived CDR1 and CDR2 are ENHRY and SYGVKD. This CDR3 spans 14 amino acids. Trimming took off 2 bases at V and 2 bases at J, with 10 bases between the two ends. In nucleotides, the CDR3 is TGTGCCATCAGTGAGGGAATCGGGGCCTACGAGCAGTACTTC. It translates to CAISEGIGAYEQYF.

V gene TRBV15 combines with J gene TRBJ2-5, with D perhaps TRBD1 or TRBD2 (6 bases each). V was cut by 3 bases and J by 4 bases, with 12 bases left in between. CDR3 length: 14 amino acids. Per the germline V gene, CDR1 is LNHNV and CDR2 is YYDKDF (reference sequence). CDR3 loop: CATSSERGVETQYF. DNA of the CDR3: TGTGCCACCAGCAGCGAGAGGGGGGTAGAGACCCAGTACTTC.

This clone has more than one count but fewer than ten. The J gene is TRBJ1-1, the V gene TRBV4-3, with D maybe TRBD1 (5 bases). The CDR3 has 15 amino acids. The V end lost 1 base, the J end lost 0 bases, and 9 bases lay between the germline ends. CDR1 is LGHNA and CDR2 is YSLEER in the germline V gene. The CDR3 nucleotides read TGCGCCAGCAGCCAAGTGGCAGGGCTGAACACTGAAGCTTTCTTT. Protein product: CASSQVAGLNTEAFF.

The chain combines TRBV28 with TRBJ2-5, with 10 bases matching TRBD1. Per the germline V gene, CDR1 is MDHEN and CDR2 is SYDVKM. The V and J ends lost 4 bases and 5 bases, in that order; junction bases with no gene match: 4. This CDR3 spans 14 amino acids. The DNA for the CDR3 is TGTGCCAGCAGTTCGGACAGGGGGGAGGAGACCCAGTACTTC. As protein: CASSSDRGEETQYF.

The gene calls are TRBV18 and TRBJ1-2, with unresolved D. Germline V gene data show CDR1 as KGHSH and CDR2 as LQKENI. V lost 3 bases, J lost 8 bases, and 7 bases lay in between. CDR3 length equals 11 residues. The CDR3 spells CASSPGMGYTF. CDR3 sequence (DNA): TGTGCCAGCTCACCGGGGATGGGCTACACCTTC.

This clone was counted a single time. The chain links TRBV5-4 to TRBJ2-7, with D possibly being TRBD1 (6 bases). Deletions cut 3 bases from V and 2 bases from J, with 9 bases between. Germline V gene sequence: CDR1 SGHNT, CDR2 YYREEE (reference sequence). The CDR3 runs 13 residues. The CDR3 region is CASSSTGTYEQYF. DNA of the CDR3: TGTGCCAGCAGCTCTACAGGGACCTACGAGCAGTACTTC.

This clone appeared a single time. One end of the junction is discordant with germline, which a read error may explain. J is TRBJ2-5 and V is TRBV7-9; tentative D call: TRBD1 (5 bases). The CDR3 is 15 amino acids. The germline gives CDR1 SEHNR, CDR2 FQNEAQ (reference sequence). In DNA, the CDR3 is TGTGCCAGCAACTTACAGTTTGGGGCCCAAGAGACCCAGTACTTC. The encoded protein is CASNLQFGAQETQYF. Full variable domain (missing parts from reference TRBV7-9 and TRBJ2-5): DTGVSQNPRHKITKRGQNVTFRCDPISEHNRLYWYRQTLGQGPEFLTYFQNEAQLEKSRLLSDRFSAERPKGSFSTLEIQRTEQGDSAMYLCASNLQFGAQETQYFGPGTRLLVL.

This sequence joins TRBV6-5 and TRBJ2-2, with D perhaps matching TRBD1 (6 bases). From germline, CDR1 is MNHEY and CDR2 SVGAGI. This CDR3 comprises 16 residues. The V and J ends lost 2 bases and 4 bases respectively, with 14 bases between them. CDR3 loop: CASSYPLGASTGELFF. In DNA form, the CDR3 reads TGTGCCAGCAGTTACCCCCTGGGGGCAAGCACCGGGGAGCTGTTTTTT.